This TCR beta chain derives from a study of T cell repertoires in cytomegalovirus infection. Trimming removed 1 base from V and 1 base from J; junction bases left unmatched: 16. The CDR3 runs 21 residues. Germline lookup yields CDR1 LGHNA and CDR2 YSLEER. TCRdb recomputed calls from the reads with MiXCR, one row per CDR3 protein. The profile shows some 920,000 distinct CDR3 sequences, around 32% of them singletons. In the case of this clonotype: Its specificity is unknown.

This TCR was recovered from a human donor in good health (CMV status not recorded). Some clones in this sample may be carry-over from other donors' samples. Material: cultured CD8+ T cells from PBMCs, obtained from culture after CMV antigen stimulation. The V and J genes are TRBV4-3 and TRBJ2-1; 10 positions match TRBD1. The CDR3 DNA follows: TGCGCCAGCAGCCAAGGAGAACCGGGACAGGGGACTTACGGGTCCTACAATGAGCAGTTCTTC. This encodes CASSQGEPGQGTYGSYNEQFF.